The 5 T cell receptor beta chains below come from one sample, sequenced in a study of cytomegalovirus exposure and HLA in healthy donors. Only in-frame clones appear in the TCRdb table, and some are missing; sequencing was by immunoSEQ multiplex PCR. Among about 360,000 clones listed, roughly 89% were seen once. The source material was PBMCs. These receptors were obtained from a young woman in good health and CMV-seronegative.

The chain joins TRBV19 to TRBJ2-1; a weak D match, TRBD1 (7 bases). The CDR3 is 15 amino acids. Between the trimmed V and J ends, which lost 9 bases and 0 bases, there was a span of 15 bases. Germline-derived CDR1 and CDR2 are LNHDA and SQIVND (reference sequence). The CDR3 loop is CASTPGGISYNEQFF. DNA of the CDR3: TGTGCCAGCACCCCAGGGGGGATCTCCTACAATGAGCAGTTCTTC. The full variable domain, completed using reference TRBV19 and TRBJ2-1, is DGGITQSPKYLFRKEGQNVTLSCEQNLNHDAMYWYRQDPGQGLRLIYYSQIVNDFQKGDIAEGYSVSREKKESFPLTVTSAQKNPTAFYLCASTPGGISYNEQFFGPGTRLTVL.

V and J are TRBV7-9 and TRBJ2-6; D is possibly TRBD1 (5 bases). Germline V gene lookup returns CDR1 SEHNR and CDR2 FQNEAQ (reference sequence). V lost 5 bases to trimming and J lost 0 bases, with 17 bases between them. This CDR3 region has 18 residues. The CDR3 DNA reads TGTGCCAGCAGCCCCCGTGGGGCAGCCCCCTCTGGGGCCAACGTCCTGACTTTC. Protein sequence: CASSPRGAAPSGANVLTF.

The rearrangement links TRBV7-3 to TRBJ1-1, with D perhaps matching TRBD1 (6 bases). CDR3 length: 13 amino acids. Germline V gene sequence: CDR1 SGHTA, CDR2 FQGTGA. Trimming took off 0 bases at V and 4 bases at J, with 6 bases between the two ends. The CDR3 coding sequence is TGTGCCAGCAGCTTAACAGGGGGCACTGAAGCTTTCTTT. Encoded protein: CASSLTGGTEAFF. Looking up the rest from reference TRBV7-3 and TRBJ1-1 gives the full variable domain: GAGVSQTPSNKVTEKGKYVELRCDPISGHTALYWYRQSLGQGPEFLIYFQGTGAADDSGLPNDRFFAVRPEGSVSTLKIQRTERGDSAVYLCASSLTGGTEAFFGQGTRLTVV.

The rearrangement links TRBV19 to TRBJ1-1, with D perhaps TRBD1 (5 bases). CDR1 LNHDA and CDR2 SQIVND come from the germline V gene (reference sequence). CDR3 size: 14 residues. The germline V and J ends were trimmed by 7 bases and 1 base, with 13 bases remaining between them. The CDR3 reads CASIQGTGNTEAFF. In nucleotides, the CDR3 is TGTGCCAGTATCCAGGGAACGGGGAACACTGAAGCTTTCTTT.

This clone was seen only a few times. The rearrangement links TRBV4-2 to TRBJ1-1; D remains unclear. The germline V gene encodes CDR1 LGHNA and CDR2 YNFKEQ. Trimming shortened V by 2 bases and J by 6 bases, and 7 bases separated the two germline ends. The CDR3 is made up of 12 amino acids. The CDR3 is CASSQISAEAFF. The CDR3 DNA is TGTGCCAGCAGCCAAATAAGCGCTGAAGCTTTCTTT.